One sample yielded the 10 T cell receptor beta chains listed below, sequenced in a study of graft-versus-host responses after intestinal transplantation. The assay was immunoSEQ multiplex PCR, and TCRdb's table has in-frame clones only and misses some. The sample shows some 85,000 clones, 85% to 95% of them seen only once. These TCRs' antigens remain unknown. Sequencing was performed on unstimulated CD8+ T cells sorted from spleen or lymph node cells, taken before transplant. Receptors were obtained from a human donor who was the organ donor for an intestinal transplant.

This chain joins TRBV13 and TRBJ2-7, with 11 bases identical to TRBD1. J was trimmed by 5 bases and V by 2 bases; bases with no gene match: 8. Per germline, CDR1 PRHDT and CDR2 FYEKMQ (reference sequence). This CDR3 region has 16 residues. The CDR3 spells CASSLTPDRGRHEQYF. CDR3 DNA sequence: TGTGCCAGCAGCTTAACCCCGGACAGGGGGCGCCACGAGCAGTACTTC. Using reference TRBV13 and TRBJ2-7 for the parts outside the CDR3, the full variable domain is AAGVIQSPRHLIKEKRETATLKCYPIPRHDTVYWYQQGPGQDPQFLISFYEKMQSDKGSIPDRFSAQQFSDYHSELNMSSLELGDSALYFCASSLTPDRGRHEQYFGPGTRLTVT.

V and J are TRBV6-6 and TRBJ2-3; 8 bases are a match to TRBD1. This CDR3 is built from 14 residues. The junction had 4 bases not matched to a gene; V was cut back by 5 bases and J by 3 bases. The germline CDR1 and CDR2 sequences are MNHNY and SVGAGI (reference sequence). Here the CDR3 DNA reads TGTGCCAGCAGTCACAGGGGGAGGACAGATACGCAGTATTTT. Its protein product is CASSHRGRTDTQYF.

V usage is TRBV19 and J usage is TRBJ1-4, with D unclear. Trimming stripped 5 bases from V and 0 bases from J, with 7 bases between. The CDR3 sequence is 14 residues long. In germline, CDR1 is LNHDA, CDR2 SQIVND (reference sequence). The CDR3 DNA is TGTGCCAGTAGTGGGCCCTCAACTAATGAAAAACTGTTTTTT. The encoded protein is CASSGPSTNEKLFF. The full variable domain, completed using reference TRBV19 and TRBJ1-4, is DGGITQSPKYLFRKEGQNVTLSCEQNLNHDAMYWYRQDPGQGLRLIYYSQIVNDFQKGDIAEGYSVSREKKESFPLTVTSAQKNPTAFYLCASSGPSTNEKLFFGSGTQLSVL.

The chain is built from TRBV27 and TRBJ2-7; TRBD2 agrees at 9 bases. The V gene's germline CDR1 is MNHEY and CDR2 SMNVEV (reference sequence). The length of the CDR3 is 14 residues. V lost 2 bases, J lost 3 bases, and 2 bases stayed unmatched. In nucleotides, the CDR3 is TGTGCCAGCAGTTTAGCGGGGGGGTTCTACGAGCAGTACTTC. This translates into CASSLAGGFYEQYF.

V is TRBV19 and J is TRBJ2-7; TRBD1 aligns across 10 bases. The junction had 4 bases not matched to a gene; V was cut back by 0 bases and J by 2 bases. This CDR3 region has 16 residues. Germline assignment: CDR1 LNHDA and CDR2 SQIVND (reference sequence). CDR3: CASSIDGTGDTYEQYF. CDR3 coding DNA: TGTGCCAGTAGTATAGATGGGACAGGGGATACCTACGAGCAGTACTTC. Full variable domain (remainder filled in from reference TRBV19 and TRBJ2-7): DGGITQSPKYLFRKEGQNVTLSCEQNLNHDAMYWYRQDPGQGLRLIYYSQIVNDFQKGDIAEGYSVSREKKESFPLTVTSAQKNPTAFYLCASSIDGTGDTYEQYFGPGTRLTVT.

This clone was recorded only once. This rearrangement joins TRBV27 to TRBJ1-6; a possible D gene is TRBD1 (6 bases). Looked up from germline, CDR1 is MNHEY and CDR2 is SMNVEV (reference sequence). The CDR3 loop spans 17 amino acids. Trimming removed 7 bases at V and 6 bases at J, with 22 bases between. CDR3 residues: CASILGARWDRNSPLHF. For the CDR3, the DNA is TGTGCCAGCATTCTGGGGGCACGGTGGGATCGTAATTCACCCCTCCACTTT.

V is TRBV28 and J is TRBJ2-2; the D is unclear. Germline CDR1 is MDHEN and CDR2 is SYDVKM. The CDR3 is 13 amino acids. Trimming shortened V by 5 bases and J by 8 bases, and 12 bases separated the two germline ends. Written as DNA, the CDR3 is TGTGCCAGCAGTCCCCTCCTCAGGGGGGAGCTGTTTTTT. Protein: CASSPLLRGELFF. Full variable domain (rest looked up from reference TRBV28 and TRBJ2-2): DVKVTQSSRYLVKRTGEKVFLECVQDMDHENMFWYRQDPGLGLRLIYFSYDVKMKEKGDIPEGYSVSREKKERFSLILESASTNQTSMYLCASSPLLRGELFFGEGSRLTVL.

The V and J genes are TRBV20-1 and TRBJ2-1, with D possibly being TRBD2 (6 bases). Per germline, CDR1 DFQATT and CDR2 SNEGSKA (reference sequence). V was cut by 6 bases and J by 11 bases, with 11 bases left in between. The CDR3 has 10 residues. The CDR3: CSAEGLKQFF. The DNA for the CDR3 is TGCAGTGCGGAGGGACTGAAGCAGTTCTTC.

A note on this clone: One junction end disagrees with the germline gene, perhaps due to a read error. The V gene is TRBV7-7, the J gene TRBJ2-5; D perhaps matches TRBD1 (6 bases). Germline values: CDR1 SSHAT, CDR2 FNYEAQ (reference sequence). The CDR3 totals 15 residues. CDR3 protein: CASSFFFGQQETQYF. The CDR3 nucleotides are TGTGCTAGCAGCTTCTTTTTCGGACAGCAAGAGACCCAGTACTTC.

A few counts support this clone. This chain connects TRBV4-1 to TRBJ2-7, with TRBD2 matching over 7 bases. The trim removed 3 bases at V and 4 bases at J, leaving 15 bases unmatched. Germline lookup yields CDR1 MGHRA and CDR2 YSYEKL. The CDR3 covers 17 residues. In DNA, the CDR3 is TGCGCCAGCAGCCAGCACTCCGGCTACGGGGGAGGGTACGAGCAGTACTTC. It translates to CASSQHSGYGGGYEQYF.